This T cell receptor beta chain was captured in a study of CD8 T cells in ankylosing spondylitis (dated by TCRdb to between 2016 and 2019). Study-wide context: The study profiled T cell receptor beta repertoires in healthy donors and ankylosing spondylitis patients to find disease-linked TCR variants. The whole study cohort included some 100 healthy donors and some 27 ankylosing spondylitis patients. Samples of peripheral blood were taken, and for ankylosing spondylitis patients, synovial fluid was collected as well. Study-level results and caveats: The disease-linked clones were reported as significantly enriched in matched synovial fluid samples from ankylosing spondylitis patients. Some motif variants had previously been reported in the synovial fluid and blood of reactive arthritis patients, which suggests shared mechanisms of disease initiation. In peripheral blood, the disease-linked clones were found at relatively low frequencies and had a CD8+ phenotype. Blood from ankylosing spondylitis patients appeared to be characterized by a TCR beta motif composed of about eight highly homologous amino acid variants.

Sequencing instrument: Illumina HiSeq 2500. Quantitative 5'-RACE with molecular barcodes was used to prepare TCR beta libraries. As for how the authors treated the data: A new computational method based on a probabilistic model of VDJ rearrangement was used to identify disease-linked TCR variants. TCRdb passed the public sequencing reads through fastp at Q25 and MiXCR, retaining productive beta sequences. Rows are combined by CDR3 protein, so each entry shows the most common genes and DNA. These V and J calls rely on TCRdb rather than the paper's analysis. This sample has 250,000 or so distinct CDR3 sequences in its table, and approximately 11% of those were observed once. Of the sample, roughly 6.8% falls within the top ten clones. About this clonotype itself: Its recognized antigen is unknown. It has no much larger one-base neighbor in the sample; base qualities were not kept.

CDR1 and CDR2 (KGHSH, LQKENI) derive from the germline V gene. V and J are truncated by 6 bases and 0 bases respectively, leaving an intervening sequence of 34 bases. Measured from the cysteine to the phenylalanine, the CDR3 is 22 residues long. The sequence is cut down to CDR3 DNA, 66 bases in frame from base 1. The source is a male donor with ankylosing spondylitis or in good health (not recorded which). The sample comprised blood, either unsorted or a sorted T cell fraction (not recorded which). The sequence joins TRBV18 to TRBJ2-3, and the D gene may be TRBD2, 6 bases matching. The sequence in DNA is TGTGCCAGCTCCCCTTCCGCCCTCCTGGTTGGGATGGCTAGCGCCAGCACAGATACGCAGTATTTT. Translated, it gives CASSPSALLVGMASASTDTQYF.